This T cell receptor (beta chain) was documented in a study of blood T cell repertoires in COVID-19. Trimming pared 11 bases from V and 2 bases from J, leaving 16 bases between. The CDR3 loop spans 14 amino acids. CDR1 and CDR2 (germline): MNHEY, SMNVEV (reference sequence). Per the study methods: The authors estimated nucleated cell counts from reference gene primer amplification. Profiled with immunoSEQ multiplex PCR; TCRdb holds only in-frame clones, not every one. The V and J calls and clone size come from that table; D and trimming were worked out from the DNA. The sample holds 120,000 to 150,000 clones; approximately 87% are singletons and the top ten take approximately 6.2%. This clone was seen only a few times.

This sequence joins TRBV27 and TRBJ1-3; no definite D call. Sequenced material: peripheral blood. The clonotype was recovered from a man older than 75 with acute or convalescent COVID-19. The CDR3 bases are TGTGCCGGTCCCCGGGAGAGGGCTGGAAACACCATATATTTT. This codes for CAGPRERAGNTIYF.